The source of this TCR beta chain is a study of T-cell reconstitution after alpha-beta-depleted transplantation in children. This clonotype was counted at least ten times. Preparation of the TCRbeta library involved a method that used unique molecular identifiers. TCRdb re-analysed the PCR reads in MiXCR, keeping a single row per CDR3 protein. The sample lists about 500,000 distinct CDR3 sequences; approximately 30% were seen once. The V and J ends lost 0 bases and 0 bases respectively, with 8 bases between them. The germline gives CDR1 SGHRS, CDR2 YFSETQ. This CDR3 contains 15 residues. This specimen was PBMCs from the stem cell graft donor, taken from the stem cell graft. The chain is built from TRBV5-1 and TRBJ2-3, with D tentatively TRBD1 (5 bases). This sequence was found in a human donor who donated a stem cell graft to a child with aplastic anemia. The CDR3 DNA sequence: TGCGCCAGCAGCTTGGAGACAGCTAGCACAGATACGCAGTATTTT. It translates to CASSLETASTDTQYF.